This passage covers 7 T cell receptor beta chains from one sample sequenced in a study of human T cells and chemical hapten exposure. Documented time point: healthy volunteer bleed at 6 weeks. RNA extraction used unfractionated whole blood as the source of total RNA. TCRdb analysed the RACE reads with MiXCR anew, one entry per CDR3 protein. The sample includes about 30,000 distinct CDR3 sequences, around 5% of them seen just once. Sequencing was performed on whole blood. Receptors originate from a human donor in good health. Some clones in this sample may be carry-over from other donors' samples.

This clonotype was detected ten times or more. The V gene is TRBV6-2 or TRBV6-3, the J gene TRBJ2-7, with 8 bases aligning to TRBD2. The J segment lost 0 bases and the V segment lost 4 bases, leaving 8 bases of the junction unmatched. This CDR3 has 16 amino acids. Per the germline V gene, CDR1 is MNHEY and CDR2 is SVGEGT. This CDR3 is CASSSLSGESSYEQYF. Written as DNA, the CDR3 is TGTGCCAGCAGTTCACTTAGCGGGGAGAGCTCCTACGAGCAGTACTTC.

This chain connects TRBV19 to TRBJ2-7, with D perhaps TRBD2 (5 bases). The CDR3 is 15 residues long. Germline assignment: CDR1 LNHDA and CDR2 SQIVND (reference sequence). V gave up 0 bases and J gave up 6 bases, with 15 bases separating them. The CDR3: CASSIDLEALGEQYF. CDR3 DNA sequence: TGTGCCAGTAGTATAGATCTGGAGGCCCTCGGCGAGCAGTACTTC.

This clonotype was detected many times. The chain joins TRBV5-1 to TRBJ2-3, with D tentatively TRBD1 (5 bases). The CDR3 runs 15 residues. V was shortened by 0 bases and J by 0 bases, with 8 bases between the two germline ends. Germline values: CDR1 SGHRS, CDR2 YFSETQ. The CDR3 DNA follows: TGCGCCAGCAGCTTGGGGACAACTAGCACAGATACGCAGTATTTT. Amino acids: CASSLGTTSTDTQYF.

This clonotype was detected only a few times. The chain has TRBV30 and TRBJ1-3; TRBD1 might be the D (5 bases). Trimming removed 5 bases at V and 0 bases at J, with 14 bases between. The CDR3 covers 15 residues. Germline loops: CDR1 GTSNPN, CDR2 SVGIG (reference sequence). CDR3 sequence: CAWLPGASSGNTIYF. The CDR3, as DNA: TGTGCCTGGCTGCCTGGGGCCTCCTCTGGAAACACCATATATTTT.

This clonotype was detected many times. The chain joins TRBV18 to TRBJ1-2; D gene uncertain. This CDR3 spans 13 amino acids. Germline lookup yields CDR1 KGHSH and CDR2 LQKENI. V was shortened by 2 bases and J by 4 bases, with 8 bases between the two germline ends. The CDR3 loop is CASSPGQPYGYTF. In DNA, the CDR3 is TGTGCCAGCTCACCAGGCCAGCCCTATGGCTACACCTTC.

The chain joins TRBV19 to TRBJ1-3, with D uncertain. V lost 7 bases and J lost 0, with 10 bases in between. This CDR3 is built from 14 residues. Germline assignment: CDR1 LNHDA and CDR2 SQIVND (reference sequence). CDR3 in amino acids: CASTPGLSGNTIYF. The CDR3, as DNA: TGTGCCAGTACCCCAGGCCTCTCTGGAAACACCATATATTTT.

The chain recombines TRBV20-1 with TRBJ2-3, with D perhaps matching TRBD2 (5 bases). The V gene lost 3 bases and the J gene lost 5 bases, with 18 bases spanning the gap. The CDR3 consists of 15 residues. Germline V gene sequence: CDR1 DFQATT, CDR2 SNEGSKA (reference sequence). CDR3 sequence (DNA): TGCAGTGCTAGTGTCCTACTCCCGAGGGAAGATACGCAGTATTTT. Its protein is CSASVLLPREDTQYF.